This T cell receptor (beta chain) was identified in a study of T cells in Graves' hyperthyroidism and ophthalmopathy. Among ophthalmopathy patients, the Clinical Activity Score reached at least 3, the NOSPECS grade reached at least 4, and duration remained under 3 months. To note about this clonotype: Its antigen is unidentified.

The CDR3 totals 18 residues. Germline CDR1 is LNHDA and CDR2 is SQIVND (reference sequence). Germline trimming cut 0 bases from V and 3 bases from J; bases unmatched to any gene: 6. TCR beta CDR3 sequences were amplified from RNA transcripts. The HTBI primer set drove a first-round RT-PCR of the TCR CDR3. Each CDR3 protein gets one entry after TCRdb re-called the multiplex PCR reads with MiXCR. The data show fewer than 750,000 distinct CDR3 sequences, about 14% seen once. Study-level points and caveats: Within blood appeared most thyroid clonotypes that had expanded above 0.001.

The sequence was obtained from a woman aged 45-60 years with Graves' ophthalmopathy. Sequencing was carried out using blood. The chain joins TRBV19 to TRBJ2-3, with 13 bases identical to TRBD2. As DNA, the CDR3 is TGTGCCAGTAGTATAGATCAGACTAGCGGGAGGATAACAGATACGCAGTATTTT. Its protein is CASSIDQTSGRITDTQYF.